This T cell receptor (beta chain) was identified during a study of response to subunit inactivated influenza vaccine. The CDR3 spans 12 residues. Germline CDR1 reads DFQATT; CDR2 reads SNEGSKA (reference sequence). MiXCR, run by TCRdb on the RT-PCR reads, gives a single entry per CDR3 protein. The data contain 600,000 to 700,000 distinct CDR3 sequences, 13% to 15% of them singletons. This clonotype was recorded a few times. The sequence derives from a man aged 50-59 years who received an inactivated influenza vaccine. This specimen was PBMCs from blood, taken around 14 days before vaccination. The rearrangement joins TRBV20-1 to TRBJ2-5; a possible D gene is TRBD1 (5 bases). CDR3 loop: CRALSAQGTQYF. For the CDR3, the DNA is TGCAGGGCCCTGTCGGCCCAGGGGACCCAGTACTTC.